These 17 T cell receptor beta chains originate from one sample sequenced in a study of T cells expressing NK-cell markers. TCRdb reprocessed the 5' RACE reads and reports one entry per CDR3 protein, with no DNA. The specimen's table records 500,000 to 700,000 distinct CDR3 sequences. Sequenced input: blood T cells: a sorted CD56 or NKG2C T cell subset, CD4+ or CD8+ T cells, or bulk PBMC T cells (not recorded which). The receptors derive from a man aged 18-30 years in good health.

The chain uses TRBV28 and TRBJ1-4; TCRdb reports TRBD1, a call that lacks DNA to check it against. The CDR3 loop spans 14 amino acids. Germline values: CDR1 MDHEN, CDR2 SYDVKM. CDR3 residues: CASSPDRVGEKLFF.

The chain carries TRBV10-3 and TRBJ1-5. This CDR3 contains 15 residues. CDR1 and CDR2 (germline): ENHRY, SYGVKD. CDR3 loop: CAISAGAESNQPQHF.

This chain links TRBV27 with TRBJ2-1; the TRBD2 assignment by TCRdb is unverifiable without DNA. Germline CDR1 reads MNHEY; CDR2 reads SMNVEV (reference sequence). This CDR3 contains 14 residues. The CDR3: CASSLAGGPHEQFF.

The chain uses TRBV18 and TRBJ2-3; the TCRdb D gene call, TRBD2, has no DNA to confirm it. The CDR3 contains 14 residues. CDR1 and CDR2 from the germline V gene are KGHSH and LQKENI. Here the CDR3 reads CASSPSGRAGTQYF. Variable domain in full (rest from reference TRBV18 and TRBJ2-3): NAGVMQNPRHLVRRRGQEARLRCSPMKGHSHVYWYRQLPEEGLKFMVYLQKENIIDESGMPKERFSAEFPKEGPSILRIQQVVRGDSAAYFCASSPSGRAGTQYFGPGTRLTVL.

The V call is TRBV4-3, the J call TRBJ1-5. Germline values: CDR1 LGHNA, CDR2 YSLEER. The CDR3 contains 15 residues. The CDR3 region is CASSQDVAGRQPQHF.

J is TRBJ2-3 and V is TRBV28; checking the TCRdb D call of TRBD2 is not possible without DNA. CDR3 size: 14 residues. Germline values: CDR1 MDHEN, CDR2 SYDVKM. CDR3 region: CASSLTSGGDTQYF.

Here the CDR3 reads CASSLRDRGREQYF. The rearrangement uses TRBV27 and TRBJ2-7; TCRdb lists TRBD1, though no DNA is available to test this call. Germline CDR1 and CDR2: MNHEY and SMNVEV (reference sequence). This CDR3 is built from 14 residues.

The chain employs TRBV5-1 and TRBJ2-7; the TCRdb call, TRBD2, lacks DNA for checking. The germline CDR1 and CDR2 sequences are SGHRS and YFSETQ. CDR3 length: 15 amino acids. The CDR3 spells CASSLRTSGDSEQYF.

CDR3 loop: CSVEGQGLYEQFF. The chain is built from TRBV29-1 and TRBJ2-1; without DNA, the TCRdb call of TRBD1 cannot be checked. Germline values: CDR1 SQVTM, CDR2 ANQGSEA. The CDR3 contains 13 residues.

The chain couples TRBV6-5 to TRBJ2-3; TCRdb picks TRBD2, but there is no DNA to check that call. Germline V gives CDR1 MNHEY, CDR2 SVGAGI. This CDR3 is 16 amino acids long. The CDR3 loop is CASSFGTSGRGDTQYF.

J is TRBJ2-2 and V is TRBV12-3 or TRBV12-4; TCRdb's assignment of TRBD2 cannot be checked, as there is no DNA. The CDR3 length is 14 residues. CDR3 in amino acids: CASIVASVNGELFF.

The rearrangement joins TRBV12-3 or TRBV12-4 to TRBJ1-4. CDR3 length: 14 amino acids. The CDR3 protein is CASSFGGLGEKLFF.

The chain has TRBV12-3 or TRBV12-4 and TRBJ2-5; the TRBD1 assignment by TCRdb is unverifiable without DNA. The CDR3 length is 14 residues. This CDR3 is CASSPRGIGETQYF.

The rearrangement joins TRBV11-2 to TRBJ2-1; TCRdb lists TRBD2, though no DNA is available to test this call. Germline loops: CDR1 SGHAT, CDR2 FQNNGV. The CDR3 contains 18 residues. CDR3 in amino acids: CASSLGGASGGVYNEQFF.

V and J are TRBV19 and TRBJ1-1; TCRdb selects TRBD1, and the lack of DNA leaves this call unchecked. From germline, CDR1 is LNHDA and CDR2 SQIVND (reference sequence). The CDR3 is made up of 12 amino acids. CDR3 residues: CASTSTGPAAFF.

The chain uses TRBV20-1 and TRBJ1-1; the TCRdb call, TRBD1, lacks DNA for checking. The length of the CDR3 is 13 residues. Germline values: CDR1 DFQATT, CDR2 SNEGSKA (reference sequence). The CDR3 protein is CSASSLSNTEAFF.

The chain carries TRBV6-2 or TRBV6-3 and TRBJ2-7. CDR3 length: 11 amino acids. Germline CDR1 is MNHEY and CDR2 is SVGEGT. The CDR3 sequence is CASSDVGEQYF.